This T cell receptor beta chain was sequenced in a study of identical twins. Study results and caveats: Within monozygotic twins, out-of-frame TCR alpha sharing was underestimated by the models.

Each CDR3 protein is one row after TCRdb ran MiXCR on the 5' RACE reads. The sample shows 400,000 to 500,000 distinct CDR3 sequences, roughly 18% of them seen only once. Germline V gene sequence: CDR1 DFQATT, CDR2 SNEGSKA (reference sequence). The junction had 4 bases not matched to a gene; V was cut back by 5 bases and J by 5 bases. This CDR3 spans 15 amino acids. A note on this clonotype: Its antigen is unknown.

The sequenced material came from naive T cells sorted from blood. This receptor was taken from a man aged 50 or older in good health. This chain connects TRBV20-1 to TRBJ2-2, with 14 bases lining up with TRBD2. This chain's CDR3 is CSAGLAGGRTGELFF. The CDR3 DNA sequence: TGCAGTGCTGGACTAGCGGGAGGACGAACCGGGGAGCTGTTTTTT.